The 2 T cell receptor beta chains given below trace back to one sample, sequenced in a study of blood T cell repertoires in COVID-19 (dated by TCRdb to between 2020 and 2021). The protocol used for the library was the immunoSEQ multiplex PCR assay. Imported from immuneACCESS, the table was reduced by TCRdb to in-frame sequences with V and J called. These copies leave out some clones; in studies compared against another copy, an unresolved V gene accounts for under half, and the cause of the remainder is not known. Recorded for this sample are approximately 66,000 clones; about 87% of them occurred a single time. Of the sample, around 8.3% is held by the ten largest clones. Sequences were obtained from peripheral blood. The receptors derive from a human donor with active COVID-19. The donor label of this sample is uncertain.

The chain is built from TRBV28 and TRBJ1-6, with D maybe TRBD1 (6 bases). Looked up from germline, CDR1 is MDHEN and CDR2 is SYDVKM. Trimming cost V 3 bases and J 2 bases, with 11 bases left between them. CDR3 size: 16 residues. CDR3 sequence: CASSFSRDTYNSPLHF. DNA of the CDR3: TGTGCCAGCAGTTTTTCCCGGGACACCTATAATTCACCCCTCCACTTT.

The V gene is TRBV7-2, the J gene TRBJ1-6; weak D call: TRBD1 (5 bases). CDR3 size: 17 residues. Per germline, CDR1 SGHTA and CDR2 FQGNSA. V was trimmed by 5 bases and J by 0 bases, leaving 14 bases between them. CDR3 bases: TGTGCCAGCAGCCCACAAGGGGCGAGCTCCTATAATTCACCCCTCCACTTT. Translated, it gives CASSPQGASSYNSPLHF.